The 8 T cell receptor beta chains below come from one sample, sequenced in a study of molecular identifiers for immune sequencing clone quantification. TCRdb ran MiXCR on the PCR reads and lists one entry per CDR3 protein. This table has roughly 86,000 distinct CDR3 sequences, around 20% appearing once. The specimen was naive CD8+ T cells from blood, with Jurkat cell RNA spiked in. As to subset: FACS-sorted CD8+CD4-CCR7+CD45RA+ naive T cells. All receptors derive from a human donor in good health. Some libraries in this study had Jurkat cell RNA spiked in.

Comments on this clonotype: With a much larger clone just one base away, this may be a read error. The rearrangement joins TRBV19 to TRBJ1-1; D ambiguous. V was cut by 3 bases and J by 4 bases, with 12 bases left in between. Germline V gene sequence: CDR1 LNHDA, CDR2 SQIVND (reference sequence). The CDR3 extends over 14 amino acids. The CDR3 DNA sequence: TGTGCCAGTAGTATTGAACTGACGAGCACTGAAGCTTTCTTT. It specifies CASSIELTSTEAFF.

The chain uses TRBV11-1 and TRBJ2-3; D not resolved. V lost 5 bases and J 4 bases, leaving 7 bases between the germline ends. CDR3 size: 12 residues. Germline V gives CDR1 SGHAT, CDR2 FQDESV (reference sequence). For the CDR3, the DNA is TGTGCCAGCAGCGGAGACGCAGATACGCAGTATTTT. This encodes CASSGDADTQYF. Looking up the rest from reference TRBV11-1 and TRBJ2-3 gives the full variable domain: EAEVAQSPRYKITEKSQAVAFWCDPISGHATLYWYRQILGQGPELLVQFQDESVVDDSQLPKDRFSAERLKGVDSTLKIQPAELGDSAMYLCASSGDADTQYFGPGTRLTVL.

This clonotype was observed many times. As DNA, the CDR3 is TGCAGCGTCGAGGCGTGGGCCTACAATGAGCAGTTCTTC. Translated: CSVEAWAYNEQFF. The chain recombines TRBV29-1 with TRBJ2-1; D unresolved. V dropped 6 bases and J dropped 2 bases, with 11 bases sitting between them. CDR3 length: 13 residues. Germline V gene sequence: CDR1 SQVTM, CDR2 ANQGSEA.

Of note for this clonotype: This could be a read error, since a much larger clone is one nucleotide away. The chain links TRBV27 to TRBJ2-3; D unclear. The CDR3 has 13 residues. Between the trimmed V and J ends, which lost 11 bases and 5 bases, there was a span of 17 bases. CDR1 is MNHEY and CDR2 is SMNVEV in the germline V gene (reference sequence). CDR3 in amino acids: CACISQLGDTQYF. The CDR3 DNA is TGTGCCTGCATCTCCCAGCTTGGAGATACGCAGTATTTT.

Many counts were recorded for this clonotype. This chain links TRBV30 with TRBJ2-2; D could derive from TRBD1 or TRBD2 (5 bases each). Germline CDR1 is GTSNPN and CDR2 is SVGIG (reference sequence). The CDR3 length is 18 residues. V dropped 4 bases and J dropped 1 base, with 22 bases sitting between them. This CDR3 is CAWTYPGRITKNTGELFF. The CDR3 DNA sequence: TGTGCCTGGACTTATCCGGGACGAATAACCAAGAACACCGGGGAGCTGTTTTTT. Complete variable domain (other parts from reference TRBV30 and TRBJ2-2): SQTIHQWPATLVQPVGSPLSLECTVEGTSNPNLYWYRQAAGRGLQLLFYSVGIGQISSEVPQNLSASRPQDRQFILSSKKLLLSDSGFYLCAWTYPGRITKNTGELFFGEGSRLTVL.

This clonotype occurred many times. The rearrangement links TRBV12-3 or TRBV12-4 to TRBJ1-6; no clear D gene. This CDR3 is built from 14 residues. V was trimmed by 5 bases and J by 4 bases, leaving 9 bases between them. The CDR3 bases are TGTGCCAGCAGTCTAACCTTATATAATTCACCCCTCCACTTT. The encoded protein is CASSLTLYNSPLHF.

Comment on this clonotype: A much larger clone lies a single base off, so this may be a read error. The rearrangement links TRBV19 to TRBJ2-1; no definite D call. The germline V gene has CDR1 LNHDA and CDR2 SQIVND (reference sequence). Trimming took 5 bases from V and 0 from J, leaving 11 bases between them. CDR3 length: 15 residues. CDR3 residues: CASSVDSYSYNEQFF. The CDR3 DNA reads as TGTGCCAGTAGTGTTGACTCGTACTCCTACAATGAGCAGTTCTTC.

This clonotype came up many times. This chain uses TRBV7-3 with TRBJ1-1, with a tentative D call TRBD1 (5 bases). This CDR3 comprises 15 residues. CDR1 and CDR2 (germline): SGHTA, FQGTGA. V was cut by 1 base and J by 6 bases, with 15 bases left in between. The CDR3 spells CASSLMGDPIAEAFF. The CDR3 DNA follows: TGTGCCAGCAGCTTAATGGGGGACCCGATCGCTGAAGCTTTCTTT.